These T cell receptor beta chains were read from a single sample in a study of CD8 T cells in ankylosing spondylitis. A single record per CDR3 protein comes from TCRdb applying MiXCR to the 5' RACE reads. The sample contains 750,000 to 850,000 distinct CDR3 sequences, approximately 10% of which appear only once. Sequenced input: blood, either unsorted or a sorted T cell fraction (not recorded which). These receptor sequences come from a male donor with ankylosing spondylitis. Both conserved end residues are part of each CDR3. A D gene is named only where the DNA matches it firmly. Clone size appears in some rows only: once, few, many, or a class for an expanded clone.

. TRBJ1-5 . TRBV20-1 CSARDRRRVGNQPQHF TGCAGTGCTAGAGATCGGAGAAGGGTAGGGAATCAGCCCCAGCATTTT
TRBD1 TRBJ1-4 . TRBV20-1 CSARTGTGTNEKLFF TGCAGTGCTAGGACAGGGACTGGGACTAATGAAAAACTGTTTTTT
. TRBJ2-1 few TRBV11-3 CASSLGGLDNEQFF TGTGCCAGCAGCTTAGGGGGCCTAGACAATGAGCAGTTCTTC
. TRBJ2-1 many TRBV6-6 CASRSADEQFF TGTGCCAGCAGGTCGGCCGATGAGCAGTTCTTC
. TRBJ2-1 many TRBV5-1 CASSLAGRGNEQFF TGCGCCAGCAGCTTGGCAGGCAGGGGAAATGAGCAGTTCTTC
TRBD2 TRBJ2-5 . TRBV20-1 CSASPSGRVEETQYF TGCAGTGCTAGTCCGAGCGGGAGGGTAGAAGAGACCCAGTACTTC
TRBD2 TRBJ2-1 many TRBV4-2 CASSQDRASGIYNEQFF TGTGCCAGCAGCCAAGATCGGGCTAGCGGGATCTACAATGAGCAGTTCTTC
. TRBJ2-2 few TRBV9 CASSASGSDTGELFF TGTGCCAGCAGCGCCTCAGGGTCCGACACCGGGGAGCTGTTTTTT
. TRBJ1-5 many TRBV20-1 CSASSRREPQHF TGCAGTGCTAGTTCGCGAAGAGAGCCCCAGCATTTT
. TRBJ2-5 . TRBV7-2 CASSMGPIQETQYF TGTGCCAGCAGCATGGGACCGATTCAAGAGACCCAGTACTTC
. TRBJ2-7 few TRBV7-2 CASSLRQGEQYF TGTGCCAGCAGCTTAAGACAAGGCGAGCAGTACTTC
TRBD1 TRBJ1-2 many TRBV4-3 CASSPGTADYGYTF TGCGCCAGCAGCCCAGGGACAGCCGACTATGGCTACACCTTC
. TRBJ1-2 . TRBV6-1 CASTIQGGDYGYTF TGTGCCAGCACAATCCAGGGAGGGGACTATGGCTACACCTTC
TRBD1 TRBJ2-4 . TRBV20-1 CSALGQGNIQYF TGCAGTGCCCTGGGACAGGGTAACATTCAGTACTTC
TRBD1 TRBJ1-2 few TRBV6-1 CASLDRVSYGYTF TGTGCCAGCCTGGACAGGGTCTCCTATGGCTACACCTTC
. TRBJ1-2 few TRBV20-1 CSARYVTEVYGYTF TGCAGTGCTAGATATGTGACAGAAGTTTATGGCTACACCTTC
TRBD1 TRBJ2-1 . TRBV20-1 CSARVDRYNEQFF TGCAGTGCTAGAGTGGACAGGTATAATGAGCAGTTCTTC
. TRBJ1-2 . TRBV29-1 CSASVNYGYTF TGCAGCGCGAGTGTCAACTATGGCTACACCTTC
TRBD1 TRBJ1-1 . TRBV7-2 CASSPMTGATEAFF TGTGCCAGCAGCCCGATGACAGGGGCGACTGAAGCTTTCTTT
. TRBJ2-7 . TRBV20-1 CSAIPGPTYEQYF TGCAGTGCTATCCCGGGACCTACCTACGAGCAGTACTTC
. TRBJ2-1 many TRBV7-2 CASRLYLGNNEQFF TGTGCCAGCAGACTTTACTTGGGGAACAATGAGCAGTTCTTC
TRBD2 TRBJ2-6 few TRBV5-1 CASSLNPLAGPNVLTF TGCGCCAGCAGCCTAAACCCACTAGCGGGCCCAAACGTCCTGACTTTC
TRBD1 TRBJ2-5 many TRBV28 CASSIPGQGYGGETQYF TGTGCCAGCAGCATCCCGGGACAGGGATATGGAGGGGAGACCCAGTACTTC
TRBD2 TRBJ2-7 . TRBV20-1 CSAREAGVLDEQYF TGCAGTGCTAGAGAAGCGGGAGTATTGGACGAGCAGTACTTC
. TRBJ2-2 few TRBV4-3 CASSQDVAGLYTGELFF TGCGCCAGCAGCCAAGATGTTGCAGGGTTATACACCGGGGAGCTGTTTTTT
. TRBJ2-7 . TRBV10-3 CAISEGGLGYEQYF TGTGCCATCAGTGAAGGGGGACTCGGGTACGAGCAGTACTTC
. TRBJ1-5 . TRBV10-3 CAISAGGDRRNQPQHF TGTGCCATCAGTGCTGGAGGTGACAGACGCAATCAGCCCCAGCATTTT
TRBD2 TRBJ2-3 . TRBV5-5 CASSSVAGVPPDTQYF TGTGCCAGCAGCTCCGTAGCGGGAGTCCCTCCAGATACGCAGTATTTT
. TRBJ2-5 . TRBV20-1 CMGLDQETQYF TGCATGGGACTGGACCAAGAGACCCAGTACTTC
TRBD1 TRBJ1-4 few TRBV7-2 CASGQGGGNEKLFF TGTGCCAGCGGACAGGGGGGTGGTAATGAAAAACTGTTTTTT
. TRBJ2-1 . TRBV13 CASTLGGGRLNEQFF TGTGCCAGCACCCTTGGAGGGGGACGCCTTAATGAGCAGTTCTTC
. TRBJ2-7 . TRBV30 CAWSRTRLTYEQYF TGTGCCTGGAGTAGGACTCGGCTTACCTACGAGCAGTACTTC
. TRBJ1-1 many TRBV7-2 CASSQRHPGTEAFF TGTGCCAGCAGCCAGAGACACCCGGGCACTGAAGCTTTCTTT
. TRBJ2-7 few TRBV5-1 CASSSQGWSSYEQYF TGCGCCAGCAGCTCGCAGGGTTGGAGCTCCTACGAGCAGTACTTC
. TRBJ2-7 few TRBV20-1 CSARPRHGFSYEQYF TGCAGTGCTAGACCCCGTCACGGGTTCTCCTACGAGCAGTACTTC
. TRBJ1-3 many TRBV20-1 CSARGPGFGNTIYF TGCAGTGCTAGAGGTCCAGGGTTTGGAAACACCATATATTTT
TRBD1 TRBJ1-6 few TRBV10-3 CAISEGQGENSPLHF TGTGCCATCAGTGAGGGACAGGGTGAGAATTCACCCCTCCACTTT
TRBD1 TRBJ2-3 . TRBV6-1 CASRKTTGGAPDTQYF TGTGCCAGCAGGAAAACGACAGGGGGGGCCCCAGATACGCAGTATTTT
. TRBJ1-2 few TRBV7-2 CASSMGPEDYGYTF TGTGCCAGCAGCATGGGACCGGAGGACTATGGCTACACCTTC
TRBD2 TRBJ2-1 . TRBV7-2 CASSPIGTSGIRNEQFF TGTGCCAGCAGCCCCATAGGGACTAGCGGGATTCGCAATGAGCAGTTCTTC
TRBD1 TRBJ1-1 few TRBV9 CASSSWTGMNTEAFF TGTGCCAGCAGCTCGTGGACAGGGATGAACACTGAAGCTTTCTTT
TRBD1 TRBJ2-7 few TRBV7-9 CASSLGTGQGYEQYF TGTGCCAGCAGCTTAGGGACAGGGCAAGGCTACGAGCAGTACTTC
TRBD2 TRBJ2-3 . TRBV20-1 CSASPGGFTDTQYF TGCAGTGCTAGTCCGGGGGGTTTCACAGATACGCAGTATTTT
. TRBJ2-1 few TRBV30 CAWSKIQGISSYNEQFF TGTGCCTGGAGTAAAATCCAGGGGATCAGCTCCTACAATGAGCAGTTCTTC
. TRBJ2-5 . TRBV6-1 CASSDLPRPGKTQYF TGTGCCAGCAGTGACCTGCCCCGCCCAGGGAAGACCCAGTACTTC
. TRBJ1-6 . TRBV20-1 CSAAGRSRDNSPLHF TGCAGTGCTGCGGGCCGTTCCCGGGATAATTCACCCCTCCACTTT
. TRBJ2-3 many TRBV20-1 CSGGDTQYF TGCAGTGGGGGAGATACGCAGTATTTT
TRBD1 TRBJ1-4 many TRBV12-3/TRBV12-4 CASRMGQLNEKLFF TGTGCCAGCAGGATGGGACAGCTTAATGAAAAACTGTTTTTT
TRBD2 TRBJ2-4 . TRBV20-1 CSARHTGLAGEENIQYF TGCAGTGCTAGACACACGGGACTAGCGGGGGAGGAAAACATTCAGTACTTC